The entry below gives a single T cell receptor (beta chain) sequence along with its context. Its antigen is currently unknown. The data stem from a study of monozygotic twins with inflammatory bowel disease. Findings and caveats of the study: There were differing immunosuppressive treatments, which may have added variability to patient repertoires. Distinction of different T cell subtypes was not possible. Clonotype overlap with others was lower in IBD patients than in healthy twins, a difference that was greatest with disease activity.

TCRdb reprocessed the 5' RACE reads and keeps a single row for each CDR3 protein, giving no DNA. The sample totals some 300,000 distinct CDR3 sequences. The CDR3 runs to 13 residues. Germline V gives CDR1 ENHRY, CDR2 SYGVKD. RNA in its total form was extracted from whole blood, and T cells were not sorted. This chain uses TRBV10-3 with TRBJ1-2. Sequencing was done on a sample of blood. The sequence derives from a human donor with ulcerative colitis or Crohn's disease, or a healthy co-twin of an affected twin (not recorded which). The CDR3 region is CAISIDRDYGYTF.